What follows is one T cell receptor (beta chain) and its context. The target of this receptor is not known. No base qualities exist here, and no much larger clone lies one base off it. This entry comes from a study of blood T cell repertoires in COVID-19 (dated by TCRdb to the early 2020s). For context, the study as a whole: Samples from collaborators originated in the United States, Italy and Spain and spanned both the acute and convalescent phases of COVID-19. The material from the prospective study consisted of cDNA or gDNA derived from T cells, B-cell-depleted T cells, or PBMCs. Deeply sampled blood TCRbeta repertoires from subjects exposed to, actively infected with, or recovered from COVID-19 were included in the dataset. The repertoires were released in a freely available public database intended as a resource for research on the immune response to SARS-CoV-2. The samples were drawn from two sources: the first 160 participants of the ongoing ImmuneRACE study, and some 1,300 subjects contributed by 6 global collaborators. Sample metadata almost always included a de-identified subject ID, COVID-19 status, age in years and sex. HLA class I and class II types, where available, came from metadata supplied by the sample provider rather than from assay-based typing. Overall results and qualifications from the work: The quantity of clinical and demographic metadata differed by source and by participant and was supplied without curation.

The immunoSEQ Assay, a bias-controlled multiplex PCR, was used to amplify TCRbeta CDR3 regions from genomic DNA. In the authors' own workflow: The number of nucleated cells in each sample was estimated by amplification of reference gene primers within the assay. To quantify the absolute abundance of each unique TCRbeta CDR3 rearrangement, sequence reads were collapsed and filtered. For each sample, productive Simpson clonality was calculated as the square root of Simpson's diversity index over productive rearrangements. The immuneACCESS repertoire file appears here via TCRdb, limited to in-frame rearrangements. These files lack a portion of the clones; in checked studies, under half of the deficit traces to unresolved V genes, and the cause of the others is not known. V, J and clone size reflect that table, while D and trimming were determined from the DNA. This sample has hundreds of thousands of clones in its table, and around 84% of those were observed once. 4.1% of the sample goes to the ten largest clones.

Participants in the prospective study were enrolled through a virtual design, were aged roughly 18 to 100 years, and lived in roughly 25 United States geographic areas. In the prospective study, participants were assigned to cohorts based on the clinical history participants reported in a screening survey and a study questionnaire. In the prospective study, mobile phlebotomists collected whole blood, serum and a nasopharyngeal or oropharyngeal swab from each participant. Over an approximately 2-month period, participants in the prospective study had the option of providing additional blood draws and questionnaires. Before DNA extraction, blood samples from the prospective study were shipped at room temperature or frozen. V sheds 3 bases and J sheds 7 bases, leaving 7 bases between their ends. Measured from the cysteine to the phenylalanine, the CDR3 is 13 residues long. The sequence is cut down to CDR3 DNA, 39 bases in frame from base 1. Per the germline V gene, KGHSH is the CDR1 and LQKENI is the CDR2.

The receptor chain draws on TRBV18 and TRBJ1-6, with the D gene not confidently named. Material: PBMCs or T cells enriched from blood (not recorded which). The clonotype was recovered from a man aged 25 to 45 with acute COVID-19. The DNA sequence is as follows: TGTGCCAGCTCACCCTCGGAGAATTCACCCCTCCACTTT. The translation is CASSPSENSPLHF.